Below are 13 T cell receptor beta chains sequenced from a single sample in a study of T cell responses to AZD1222 COVID-19 vaccine (dated by TCRdb to the early 2020s). This sample's time point label indicates: baseline before first vaccination. Libraries were made using the immunoSEQ multiplex PCR assay. TCRdb re-hosts the immuneACCESS table, in-frame sequences only. Its copies lack some clones; in the studies checked, an unresolved V gene accounts for under half of them, and the cause for the rest is not known. A total of about 100,000 clones appear in this sample, 86% of them only once. The biggest ten clones account for about 1.5% of the sample. The sample here was peripheral blood, taken on day 0 of AZD1222 vaccination. These receptors all stem from an adult in good health.

The chain carries TRBV2 and TRBJ2-7, with TRBD2 identical over 12 bases. Unmatched junction bases numbered 4, after V lost 6 bases and J lost 7 bases. CDR3 length: 13 residues. Germline CDR1 and CDR2: SNHLY and FYNNEI. DNA for the CDR3: TGTGCCAGCAGCAACGGACTAGCGGGGGAGCAGTACTTC. Its translation is CASSNGLAGEQYF.

The chain is built from TRBV5-4 and TRBJ2-5, with D hard to call. The CDR3 covers 14 residues. Per germline, CDR1 SGHNT and CDR2 YYREEE (reference sequence). Trimming removed 3 bases at V and 7 bases at J, with 16 bases between. The CDR3 loop is CASSSRTPSGTQYF. Here the CDR3 DNA reads TGTGCCAGCAGCTCAAGAACGCCCTCTGGGACCCAGTACTTC.

This chain joins TRBV18 and TRBJ1-4; D is ambiguous. V was shortened by 3 bases and J by 3 bases, with 5 bases between the two germline ends. The germline gives CDR1 KGHSH, CDR2 LQKENI. The CDR3 has 13 residues. Here the CDR3 reads CASSPRPNEKLFF. Written as DNA, the CDR3 is TGTGCCAGCTCACCGCGTCCTAATGAAAAACTGTTTTTT.

The chain has TRBV6-2 or TRBV6-3 and TRBJ1-2; a possible D gene is TRBD1 (6 bases). Germline values: CDR1 MNHEY, CDR2 SVGEGT. V shed 4 bases and J shed 4 bases, with 19 bases lying between them. The CDR3 loop spans 16 amino acids. The CDR3 sequence is CASSSKGGGIIYGYTF. As DNA, the CDR3 is TGTGCCAGCAGTTCGAAAGGAGGGGGAATTATCTATGGCTACACCTTC.

The V gene is TRBV7-2, the J gene TRBJ1-4; D unresolved. Looked up from germline, CDR1 is SGHTA and CDR2 is FQGNSA. The CDR3 consists of 14 residues. V shed 1 base and J shed 4 bases, with 7 bases lying between them. This CDR3 is CASSLGGYNEKLFF. Here the CDR3 DNA reads TGTGCCAGCAGCTTAGGAGGATATAATGAAAAACTGTTTTTT.

The V call is TRBV9, the J call TRBJ2-1, with D unclear. The CDR3 spans 16 residues. Trimming left V 0 bases short and J 0 bases short, with 10 bases between. CDR1 and CDR2 from the germline V gene are SGDLS and YYNGEE. The CDR3: CASSVVGGDSYNEQFF. CDR3 sequence (DNA): TGTGCCAGCAGCGTAGTCGGTGGGGACTCCTACAATGAGCAGTTCTTC. Using reference TRBV9 and TRBJ2-1 for the parts outside the CDR3, the full variable domain is DSGVTQTPKHLITATGQRVTLRCSPRSGDLSVYWYQQSLDQGLQFLIQYYNGEERAKGNILERFSAQQFPDLHSELNLSSLELGDSALYFCASSVVGGDSYNEQFFGPGTRLTVL.

This clone was detected a few times. The chain links TRBV10-3 to TRBJ2-7; D ambiguous. CDR3 length: 12 residues. The germline V gene encodes CDR1 ENHRY and CDR2 SYGVKD. The V and J ends lost 4 bases and 6 bases respectively, with 10 bases between them. The CDR3 here is CAISAQDGEQYF. CDR3 nucleotide sequence: TGTGCCATCAGTGCCCAAGATGGCGAGCAGTACTTC.

CDR3 nucleotides: TGTGCCAGCAGCCAAGATGGGGACGGAGCTGAAGCTTTCTTT. Translation: CASSQDGDGAEAFF. This rearrangement joins TRBV4-2 to TRBJ1-1; possible D gene TRBD1, 5 bases. Germline loops: CDR1 LGHNA, CDR2 YNFKEQ. CDR3 length: 14 residues. The V gene lost 0 bases and the J gene lost 6 bases, with 11 bases spanning the gap.

The genes are TRBV6-4 and TRBJ1-2; no definite D call. The germline V gene encodes CDR1 MRHNA and CDR2 SNTAGT. The V end was cut by 3 bases, the J end by 6 bases, with 5 bases between. CDR3 length equals 11 residues. CDR3 in amino acids: CASSEGNGYTF. The CDR3 nucleotides read TGTGCCAGCAGTGAGGGGAATGGCTACACCTTC.

The rearrangement links TRBV27 to TRBJ1-1; 7 bases are shared with TRBD1. The CDR3 totals 16 residues. Germline CDR1 reads MNHEY; CDR2 reads SMNVEV (reference sequence). J was trimmed by 7 bases and V by 3 bases; bases with no gene match: 14. DNA for the CDR3: TGTGCCAGCAGTTTCGCTCTCGTTTTCCGGACAGGTGAAGCTTTCTTT. Translation gives CASSFALVFRTGEAFF.

The J gene is TRBJ2-7, the V gene TRBV6-5, with D tentatively TRBD1 (6 bases). The germline V and J ends were trimmed by 4 bases and 2 bases, with 9 bases remaining between them. The CDR3 is 13 residues long. CDR1 MNHEY and CDR2 SVGAGI come from the germline V gene. The CDR3 nucleotides are TGTGCCAGCAGTTTCGGACAGACCTACGAGCAGTACTTC. The encoded protein is CASSFGQTYEQYF.

The genes are TRBV7-8 and TRBJ1-5; TRBD1 might be the D (5 bases). The CDR3 extends over 15 amino acids. The V gene lost 1 base and the J gene lost 4 bases, with 11 bases spanning the gap. CDR1 is SGHVS and CDR2 is FQNEAQ in the germline V gene. The CDR3 region is CASSLELAGNQPQHF. The CDR3 region has the DNA TGTGCCAGCAGCTTAGAATTGGCAGGGAATCAGCCCCAGCATTTT.

The V gene is TRBV27, the J gene TRBJ1-3; D might be TRBD1 (5 bases). Germline V lookup: CDR1 MNHEY, CDR2 SMNVEV (reference sequence). CDR3 length: 16 amino acids. V lost 5 bases to trimming and J lost 4 bases, with 18 bases between them. CDR3: CASSPQGLLAGNTIYF. The DNA for the CDR3 is TGTGCCAGCAGTCCTCAGGGTCTTCTGGCGGGAAACACCATATATTTT.